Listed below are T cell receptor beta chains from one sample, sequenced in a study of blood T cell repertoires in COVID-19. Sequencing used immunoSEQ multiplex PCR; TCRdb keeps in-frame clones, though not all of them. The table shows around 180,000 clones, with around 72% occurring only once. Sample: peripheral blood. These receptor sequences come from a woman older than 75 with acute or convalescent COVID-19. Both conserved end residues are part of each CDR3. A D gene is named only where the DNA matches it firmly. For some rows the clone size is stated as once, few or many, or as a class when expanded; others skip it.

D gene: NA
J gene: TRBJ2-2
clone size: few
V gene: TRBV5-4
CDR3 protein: CASSSQVQDSTGELFF
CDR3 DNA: TGTGCCAGCAGCTCCCAGGTCCAGGACAGTACCGGGGAGCTGTTTTTT

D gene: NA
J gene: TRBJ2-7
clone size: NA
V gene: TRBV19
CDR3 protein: CASIMSGSSEQYF
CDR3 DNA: TGTGCGTCGATTATGTCAGGATCTTCCGAGCAGTACTTC

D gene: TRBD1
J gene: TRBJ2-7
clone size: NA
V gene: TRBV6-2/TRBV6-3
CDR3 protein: CASSYSINRTGHHEQYF
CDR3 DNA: TGTGCCAGCAGTTACTCGATCAACCGGACAGGGCACCACGAGCAGTACTTC

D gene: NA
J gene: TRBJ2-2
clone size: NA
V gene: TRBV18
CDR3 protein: CASSPDRELFF
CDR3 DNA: TGTGCCAGCTCCCCCGACAGGGAGCTGTTTTTT

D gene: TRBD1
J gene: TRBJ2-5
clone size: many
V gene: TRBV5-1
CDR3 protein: CASSSTGGGETQYF
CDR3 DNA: TGCGCCAGCAGCAGTACAGGGGGCGGGGAGACCCAGTACTTC

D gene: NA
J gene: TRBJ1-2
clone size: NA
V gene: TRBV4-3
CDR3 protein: CASSQGVNYGYTF
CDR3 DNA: TGCGCCAGCAGCCAAGGAGTTAACTATGGCTACACCTTC

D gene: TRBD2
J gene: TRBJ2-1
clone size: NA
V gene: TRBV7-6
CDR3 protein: CASSLELAGGSEQFF
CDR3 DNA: TGTGCCAGCAGCTTAGAGCTAGCGGGAGGGAGTGAGCAGTTCTTC

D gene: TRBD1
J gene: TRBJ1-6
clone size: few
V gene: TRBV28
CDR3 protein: CASGETGASPLHF
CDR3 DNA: TGTGCCAGCGGGGAGACAGGGGCTTCACCCCTCCACTTT

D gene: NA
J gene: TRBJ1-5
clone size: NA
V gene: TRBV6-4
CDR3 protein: CASSAYSYSNQPQHF
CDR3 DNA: TGTGCCAGCAGTGCTTACAGCTATAGCAATCAGCCCCAGCATTTT

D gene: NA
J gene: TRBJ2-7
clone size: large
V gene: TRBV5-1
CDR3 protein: CASRNPTGSYEQYF
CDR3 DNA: TGCGCCAGCCGCAACCCGACAGGTTCCTACGAGCAGTACTTC

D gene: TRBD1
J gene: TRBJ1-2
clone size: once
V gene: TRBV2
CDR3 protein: CASSGTGVLYGYTF
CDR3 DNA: TGTGCCAGCAGTGGGACAGGGGTCCTCTATGGCTACACCTTC

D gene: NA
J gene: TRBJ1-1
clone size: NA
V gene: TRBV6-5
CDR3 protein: CASSHREYGSEAFF
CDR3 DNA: TGTGCCAGCAGCCACAGGGAATACGGTAGTGAAGCTTTCTTT

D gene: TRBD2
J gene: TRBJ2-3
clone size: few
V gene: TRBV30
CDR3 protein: CASEVGLAPSGTQYF
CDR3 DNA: TGTGCCTCCGAGGTGGGACTAGCGCCTTCCGGTACGCAGTATTTT

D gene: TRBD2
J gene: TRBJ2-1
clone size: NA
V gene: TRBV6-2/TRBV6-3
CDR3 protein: CASSYGTSGSNEQFF
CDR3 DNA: TGTGCCAGCAGTTACGGGACTAGCGGGAGCAATGAGCAGTTCTTC

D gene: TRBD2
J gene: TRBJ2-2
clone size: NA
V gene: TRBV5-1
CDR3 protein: CASSLREDNTGELFF
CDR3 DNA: TGCGCCAGCAGCTTGCGGGAGGATAACACCGGGGAGCTGTTTTTT

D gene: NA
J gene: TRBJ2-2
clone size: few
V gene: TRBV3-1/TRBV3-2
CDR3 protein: CASSEYTGELFF
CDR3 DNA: TGTGCCAGCAGCGAGTACACCGGGGAGCTGTTTTTT

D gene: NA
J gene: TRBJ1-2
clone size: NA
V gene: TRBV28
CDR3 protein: CASSSPPRSNYGYTF
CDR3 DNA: TGTGCCAGCAGTTCCCCCCCCAGAAGTAACTATGGCTACACCTTC

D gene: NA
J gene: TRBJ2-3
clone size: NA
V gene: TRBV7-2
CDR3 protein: CASLRSGWATDTQYF
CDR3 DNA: TGTGCCAGCCTCCGGAGCGGCTGGGCCACAGATACGCAGTATTTT

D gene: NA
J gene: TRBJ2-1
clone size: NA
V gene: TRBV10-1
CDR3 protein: CASSHRTETLTGGYNEQFF
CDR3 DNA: TGCGCCAGCAGTCACAGGACAGAGACCTTAACGGGAGGATACAATGAGCAGTTCTTC

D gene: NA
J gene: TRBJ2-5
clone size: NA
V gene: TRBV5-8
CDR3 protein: CASSLSPTQETQYF
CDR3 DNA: TGTGCCAGCAGCTTGAGCCCCACGCAAGAGACCCAGTACTTC

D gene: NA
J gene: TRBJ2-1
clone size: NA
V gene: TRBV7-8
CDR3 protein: CASSSPKTPSSYNEQFF
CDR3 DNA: TGTGCCAGCAGCTCGCCGAAAACACCTAGCTCCTACAATGAGCAGTTCTTC

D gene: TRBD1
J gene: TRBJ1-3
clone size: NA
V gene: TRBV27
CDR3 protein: CASSRTGVAGNTIYF
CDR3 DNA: TGTGCCAGCAGCCGTACAGGGGTTGCTGGAAACACCATATATTTT

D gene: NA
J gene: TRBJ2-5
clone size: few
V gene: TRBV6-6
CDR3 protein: CASSTDSLSETQYF
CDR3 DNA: TGTGCCAGCAGCACCGACAGTTTATCAGAGACCCAGTACTTC

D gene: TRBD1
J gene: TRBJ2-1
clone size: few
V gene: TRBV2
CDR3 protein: CASSVIGQDPYRDEQFF
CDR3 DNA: TGTGCCAGCAGCGTCATAGGACAGGATCCCTATAGGGATGAGCAGTTCTTC

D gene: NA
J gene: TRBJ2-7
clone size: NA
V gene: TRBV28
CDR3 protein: CATLEGLGEQYF
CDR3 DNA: TGTGCCACCTTGGAGGGCCTCGGTGAGCAGTACTTC

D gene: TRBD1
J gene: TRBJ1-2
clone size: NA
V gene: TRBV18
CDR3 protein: CASSPPIISDRAWYGYTF
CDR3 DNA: TGTGCCAGCTCACCACCGATTATTTCGGACAGGGCGTGGTATGGCTACACCTTC

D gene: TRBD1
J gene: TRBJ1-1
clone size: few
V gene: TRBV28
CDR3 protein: CASSRPTGMTEAFF
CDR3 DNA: TGTGCCAGCAGCCGTCCGACAGGGATGACTGAAGCTTTCTTT

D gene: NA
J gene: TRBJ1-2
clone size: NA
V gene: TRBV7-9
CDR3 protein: CASSSGLGYTF
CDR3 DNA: TGTGCCAGCAGCTCAGGACTCGGCTACACCTTC

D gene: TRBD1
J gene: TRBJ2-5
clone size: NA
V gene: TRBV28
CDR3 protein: CASSFKGAFQETQYF
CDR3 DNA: TGTGCCAGCAGTTTTAAGGGGGCCTTCCAAGAGACCCAGTACTTC

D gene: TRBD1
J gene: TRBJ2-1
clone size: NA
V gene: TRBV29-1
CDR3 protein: CSVGTGGYNEQFF
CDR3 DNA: TGCAGCGTCGGGACAGGAGGATACAATGAGCAGTTCTTC

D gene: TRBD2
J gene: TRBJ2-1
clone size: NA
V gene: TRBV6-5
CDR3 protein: CASIGWPGGVEQFF
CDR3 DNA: TGTGCCAGCATTGGGTGGCCGGGAGGGGTTGAGCAGTTCTTC

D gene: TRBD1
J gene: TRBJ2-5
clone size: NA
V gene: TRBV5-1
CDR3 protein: CASSFGSLQGAQETQYF
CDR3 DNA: TGCGCCAGCAGCTTCGGTTCCTTACAGGGGGCGCAAGAGACCCAGTACTTC

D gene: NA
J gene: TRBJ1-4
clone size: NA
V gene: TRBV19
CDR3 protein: CASSVTVGANEKLFF
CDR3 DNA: TGTGCCAGTAGTGTTACGGTGGGAGCTAATGAAAAACTGTTTTTT